In this sample, the clone carrying this TCR beta chain turned up once. The repertoire was sequenced with immunoSEQ multiplex PCR; TCRdb's copy has only in-frame clones and lacks some. In the table there are about 260,000 clones, around 84% of which are singletons. Trimming removed 6 bases from V and 9 bases from J, with 15 bases in between. The CDR3 totals 13 residues. The germline V gene has CDR1 SGHVS and CDR2 FQNEAQ. The source of the sample is a study of blood T cell repertoires in COVID-19. Source material: peripheral blood. The TCR comes from a man in his sixties with acute or convalescent COVID-19. V gene TRBV7-8 combines with J gene TRBJ2-1; D is unclear. Here the CDR3 reads CASSLLEYTEQFF. The CDR3 DNA reads TGTGCCAGCAGTCTCCTGGAGTATACTGAGCAGTTCTTC.